This T cell receptor beta chain was documented in a study of CD8+ T cells in alopecia areata. This CDR3 region has 15 residues. J lost 2 bases, V lost 2 bases, and 0 bases had no gene match. Per the germline V gene, CDR1 is ENHRY and CDR2 is SYGVKD. This clone was detected a few times. Sequencing used cDNA as its template, made by extracting RNA and reverse transcribing it. This table comes from immunoSEQ multiplex PCR, and its TCRdb copy is limited to in-frame clones, with some not included. Seen here are roughly 250,000 clones, approximately 61% observed once, and the top ten hold 1% to 1.5%. The receptor was derived from a human donor with alopecia areata. The J gene is TRBJ2-6, the V gene TRBV10-3, with 7 nucleotides matching TRBD1. The sequenced sample was CD4+ T cells sorted from blood, obtained at week 0. The CDR3 protein is CAISEQGAGANVLTF. For the CDR3, the DNA is TGTGCCATCAGTGAGCAGGGGGCTGGGGCCAACGTCCTGACTTTC.